The T cell receptor (beta chain) described here comes from a study of OX40 agonist ivuxolimab in advanced cancers. In the study overall: Patients were given ivuxolimab, an antibody that agonizes OX40 (CD134). Aged roughly 23 to 90 with a mean of around 60 years, they were approximately 79% male. Eligibility admitted prior anti-PD-1, anti-PD-L1 or anti-CTLA-4 therapy; 30% to 40% had some.

On this clone itself: Its antigen is undetermined.

Sequencing used immunoSEQ multiplex PCR; TCRdb keeps in-frame clones, though not all of them. Of roughly 75,000 clones detected, more than 80% appear once; the ten largest clones hold about 6.3%. This CDR3 spans 14 amino acids. Trimming cost V 0 bases and J 5 bases, with 11 bases left between them. CDR1 SGHNT and CDR2 YYREEE come from the germline V gene (reference sequence). Study findings and constraints: Fewer expanded clones were found on average in CD4+ than in CD8+ T cells.

This chain uses TRBV5-4 with TRBJ1-2; D call uncertain. The TCR was taken from an adult with an advanced solid tumor such as melanoma, head and neck, liver or kidney cancer. Sequencing was performed on CD4+ or CD8+ T cells sorted from blood, taken in a trial of the OX40 agonist ivuxolimab. As DNA, the CDR3 is TGTGCCAGCAGCTTGGATTATAGCGATTATGGCTACACCTTC. It yields the protein CASSLDYSDYGYTF.